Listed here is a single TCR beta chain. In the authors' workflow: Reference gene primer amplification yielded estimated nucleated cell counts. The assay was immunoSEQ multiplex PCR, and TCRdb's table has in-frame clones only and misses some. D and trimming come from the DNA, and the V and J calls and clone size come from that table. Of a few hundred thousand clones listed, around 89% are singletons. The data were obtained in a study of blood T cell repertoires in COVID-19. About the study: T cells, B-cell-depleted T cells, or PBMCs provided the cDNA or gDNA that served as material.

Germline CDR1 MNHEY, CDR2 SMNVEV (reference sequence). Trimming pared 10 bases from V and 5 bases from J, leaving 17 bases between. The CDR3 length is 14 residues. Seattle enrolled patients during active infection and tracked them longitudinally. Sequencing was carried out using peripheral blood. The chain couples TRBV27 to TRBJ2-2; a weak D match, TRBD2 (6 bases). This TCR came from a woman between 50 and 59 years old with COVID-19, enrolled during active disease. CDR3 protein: CATHQTAGTGELFF. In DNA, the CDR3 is TGTGCCACCCATCAGACGGCGGGGACCGGGGAGCTGTTTTTT.